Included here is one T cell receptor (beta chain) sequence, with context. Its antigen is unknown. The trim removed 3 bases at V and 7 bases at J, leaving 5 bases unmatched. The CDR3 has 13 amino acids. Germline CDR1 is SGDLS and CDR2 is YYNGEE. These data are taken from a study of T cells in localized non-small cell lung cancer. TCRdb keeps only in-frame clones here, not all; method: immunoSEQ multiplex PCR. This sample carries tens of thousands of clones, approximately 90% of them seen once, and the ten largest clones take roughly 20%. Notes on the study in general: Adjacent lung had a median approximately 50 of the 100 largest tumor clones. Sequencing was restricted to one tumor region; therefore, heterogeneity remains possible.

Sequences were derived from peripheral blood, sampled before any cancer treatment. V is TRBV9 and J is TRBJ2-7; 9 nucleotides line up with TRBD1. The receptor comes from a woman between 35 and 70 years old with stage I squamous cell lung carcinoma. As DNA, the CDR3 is TGTGCCAGCAGCGGACCGGGACAGGGAGAGCAGTACTTC. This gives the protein CASSGPGQGEQYF.